In this sample, the clone carrying this T cell receptor (beta chain) turned up many times. The entry originates in a study of neurological immune-mediated disorders. There were 800,000 to 1,000,000 CD4+ or CD8+ T cells used in the sorted libraries. CDR3 length: 13 residues. V was shortened by 1 base and J by 8 bases, with 10 bases between the two germline ends. Germline V gene sequence: CDR1 SGHRS, CDR2 YFSETQ. 5'RACE with 10-nucleotide random UMIs produced the cDNA. Sequencing of 15-18 subjects in each run yielded over 160 million TCR-beta sequences. Using its own MiXCR run on the 5' RACE reads, TCRdb lists one record per CDR3 protein. The sample records around 55,000 distinct CDR3 sequences, 4% being singletons.

The chain employs TRBV5-1 and TRBJ2-1, with a possible D match to TRBD1 (5 bases). Sequenced input: CD4+ T cells from blood. The source is a woman in her forties with multiple sclerosis. The CDR3 loop is CASSLSGRDEQFF. CDR3 coding DNA: TGCGCCAGCAGCTTGTCAGGCAGGGATGAGCAGTTCTTC.